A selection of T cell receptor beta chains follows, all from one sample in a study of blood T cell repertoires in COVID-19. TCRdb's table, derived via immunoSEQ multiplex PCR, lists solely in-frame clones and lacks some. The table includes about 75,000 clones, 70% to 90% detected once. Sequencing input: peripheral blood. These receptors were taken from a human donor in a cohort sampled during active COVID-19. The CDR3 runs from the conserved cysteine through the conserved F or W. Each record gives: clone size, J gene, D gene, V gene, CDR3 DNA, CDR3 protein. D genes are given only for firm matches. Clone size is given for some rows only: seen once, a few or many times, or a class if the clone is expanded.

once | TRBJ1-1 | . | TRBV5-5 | TGTGCCAGCAGCTTATGGAGGGGCCTTAACACTGAAGCTTTCTTT | CASSLWRGLNTEAFF
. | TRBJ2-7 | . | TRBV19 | TGTGCCAGTAGTTCTCGACTACTCAGCTCCTACGAGCAGTACTTC | CASSSRLLSSYEQYF
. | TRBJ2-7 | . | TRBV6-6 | TGTGCCAGCAGTTCTAGGGAGACATACGAGCAGTACTTC | CASSSRETYEQYF
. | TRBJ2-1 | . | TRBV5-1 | TGCGCCAGCAGACCTCTCGGGGGGCGGAATGACAATGAGCAGTTCTTC | CASRPLGGRNDNEQFF
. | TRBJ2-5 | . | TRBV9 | TGTGCCAGCAGCGTAGAACCGGGAAAGCGGTACCAAGAGACCCAGTACTTC | CASSVEPGKRYQETQYF
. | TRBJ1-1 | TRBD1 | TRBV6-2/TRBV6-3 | TGTGCCAGCAGTGACAGGGGGGGAATATCTGAAGCTTTCTTT | CASSDRGGISEAFF
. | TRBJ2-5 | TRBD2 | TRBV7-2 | TGTGCCAGCTCCCGGGGCGGGGGGGCGAACCAAGAGACCCAGTACTTC | CASSRGGGANQETQYF
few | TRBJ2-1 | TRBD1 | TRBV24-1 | TGTGCCACCAGTGAAACCGGGACAGCAAGGAATGAGCAGTTCTTC | CATSETGTARNEQFF
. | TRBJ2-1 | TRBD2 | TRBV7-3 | TGTGCCAGCAGTTATCGGGAGGGCCGGTCTTCTTACAATGAGCAGTTCTTC | CASSYREGRSSYNEQFF
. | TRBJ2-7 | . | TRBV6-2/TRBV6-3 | TGTGCCAGCAGCGAAACAGGTATCAGGTACGAGCAGTACTTC | CASSETGIRYEQYF
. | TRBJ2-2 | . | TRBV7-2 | TGTGCCAGCAGCCACGACTCCTCAATCGGCGGGGAGCTGTTTTTT | CASSHDSSIGGELFF
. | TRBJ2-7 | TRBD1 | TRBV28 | TGTGCCAGCAGATCCCTCTCGGGACAGGGACCCTACGAGCAGTACTTC | CASRSLSGQGPYEQYF
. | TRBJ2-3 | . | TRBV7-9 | TGTGCCAGCAGCTTGTACCGGGGAGGCCGAGATACGCAGTATTTT | CASSLYRGGRDTQYF
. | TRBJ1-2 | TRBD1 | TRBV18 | TGTGCCAGCTCACCTCTGGACAGGTACGATGGCTACACCTTC | CASSPLDRYDGYTF
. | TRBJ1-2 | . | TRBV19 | TGTGCCAGTACCAGGGGCCCCAAACCAAACTATGGCTACACCTTC | CASTRGPKPNYGYTF
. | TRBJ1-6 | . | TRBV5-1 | TGCGCCAGCAGCTTGGTGGGCAGCGGCGATTCACCCCTCCACTTT | CASSLVGSGDSPLHF
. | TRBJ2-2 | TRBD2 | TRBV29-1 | TGCAGCGTTGACCTCGGACTAGCGGGGAACACCGGGGAGCTGTTTTTT | CSVDLGLAGNTGELFF
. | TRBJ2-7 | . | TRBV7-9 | TGTGCCAGCAGCTTACCGGGCGCGGGATACGAGCAGTACTTC | CASSLPGAGYEQYF
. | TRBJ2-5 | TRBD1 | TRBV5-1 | TGCGCCAGCAGCTTGGTGGGCACAGGGGGCGACAAGACCCAGTACTTC | CASSLVGTGGDKTQYF
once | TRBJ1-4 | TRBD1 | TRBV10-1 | TGCGCCAGCAGTAGGACAGGCCGGGAAAAACTGTTTTTT | CASSRTGREKLFF